A selection of T cell receptor beta chains follows, all from one sample in a study of early T cells in non-severe SARS-CoV-2 infection. TCRdb passed the 5' RACE reads through MiXCR, listing each CDR3 protein once. The table records 30,000 to 40,000 distinct CDR3 sequences, about 5% of them present only once. The specimen sequenced was whole blood. The origin of the receptors is an adult who was a healthcare worker with PCR-confirmed SARS-CoV-2 infection or an uninfected control (not recorded which). Each CDR3 is given with its conserved first and last residue. The order of the fields is D gene, clone size, V gene, J gene, CDR3 DNA, CDR3 protein. A D gene is named only where the DNA matches it firmly. The size entry is marked missing in some rows and otherwise reads once, few, many or a size class.

>TRBD2|-|TRBV7-2|TRBJ2-1
TGTGCCAGCAGCAGAACCGGGACTAGCGGGGGGGCCTCTAACAATGAGCAGTTCTTC
CASSRTGTSGGASNNEQFF
>TRBD1|-|TRBV5-1|TRBJ1-2
TGCGCCAGCAGCGTCGACAGGGCCGTCTATGGCTACACCTTC
CASSVDRAVYGYTF
>-|large|TRBV18|TRBJ1-4
TGTGCCAGCTCACCGGACGGTGCAACTAATGAAAAACTGTTTTTT
CASSPDGATNEKLFF
>-|-|TRBV6-5|TRBJ2-7
TGTGCCAGCAGGGTGGCAGGGAGTTCCTACGAGCAGTACTTC
CASRVAGSSYEQYF
>TRBD2|few|TRBV20-1|TRBJ2-2
TGCAGTGCTATTTTACTAGCGGGTTCCGGGGAGCTGTTTTTT
CSAILLAGSGELFF
>-|many|TRBV11-2|TRBJ1-2
TGTGCCAGCAGCTTAGAACAATTGGGAGCTGGCTACACCTTC
CASSLEQLGAGYTF
>-|many|TRBV7-2|TRBJ2-1
TGTGCCAGCAGCTTTAGGCGCGGTGAGCAGTTCTTC
CASSFRRGEQFF
>TRBD2|few|TRBV5-1|TRBJ2-3
TGCGCCAGCAGCCGAGGGACTAGCGGGGGGGGCACAGATACGCAGTATTTT
CASSRGTSGGGTDTQYF
>-|many|TRBV11-2|TRBJ2-1
TGTGCCAGCAGCTTAGGACTAGACAATGAGCAGTTCTTC
CASSLGLDNEQFF
>-|-|TRBV6-4|TRBJ1-1
TGTGCCAGCAGTGACGGGGGCAGGGGAACTGAAGCTTTCTTT
CASSDGGRGTEAFF
>-|many|TRBV28|TRBJ1-6
TGTGCCAGCAAACAACGCTTGGATTCACCCCTCCACTTT
CASKQRLDSPLHF
>-|few|TRBV6-2/TRBV6-3|TRBJ2-5
TGTGCCAGCAGTTACTCCTATGAGACCCAGTACTTC
CASSYSYETQYF
>-|-|TRBV23-1|TRBJ2-5
TGCGCCAGCAGTCAATGCCAAGAGACCCAGTACTTC
CASSQCQETQYF
>-|few|TRBV4-3|TRBJ2-3
TGCGCCAGCAGCCAAGTAGATGGCACAGATACGCAGTATTTT
CASSQVDGTDTQYF
>TRBD2|many|TRBV5-6|TRBJ2-7
TGTGCCAGCAGCGGGAGGGGACTAGCGGACGAGCAGTACTTC
CASSGRGLADEQYF
>-|-|TRBV4-2|TRBJ2-2
TGTGCCAGCAGCCAAGATCAAGGGGGGGCCGGGGAGCTGTTTTTT
CASSQDQGGAGELFF
>-|many|TRBV6-5|TRBJ2-1
TGTGCCAGCAGTTACTCGAGGTTGGACTCGTACTCCTACAATGAGCAGTTCTTC
CASSYSRLDSYSYNEQFF
>TRBD1|-|TRBV6-2/TRBV6-3|TRBJ1-1
TGTGCCAGCAGTTACGGGACAGGGGTTGACACTGAAGCTTTCTTT
CASSYGTGVDTEAFF
>-|few|TRBV9|TRBJ2-3
TGTGCCAGCAGCGTGGAGGGACTCCAAACAGATACGCAGTATTTT
CASSVEGLQTDTQYF
>TRBD2|-|TRBV7-9|TRBJ2-2
TGTGCCAGCAGCCCGAGACTAGCAACGAACACCGGGGAGCTGTTTTTT
CASSPRLATNTGELFF
>TRBD1|few|TRBV6-5|TRBJ1-2
TGTGCCAGCAGTCCGTCCCCTCACAGGGGGCCGCGATCTATCTATGGCTACACCTTC
CASSPSPHRGPRSIYGYTF
>-|many|TRBV2|TRBJ2-7
TGTGCCAGCAGTGAGTTCGGGCCAAGCACCTACGAGCAGTACTTC
CASSEFGPSTYEQYF
>TRBD1|many|TRBV5-1|TRBJ2-3
TGCGCCAGCAGCTTGGGGGCCGGGACAGGGGGCACAGATACGCAGTATTTT
CASSLGAGTGGTDTQYF